What follows are 4 T cell receptor beta chains derived from one specimen sequenced in a study of blood T cells in healthy people across ages. Through a sample-barcoded 5' primer and a J-beta primer mix, a second PCR was run for roughly 7 to 12 cycles. TCRdb called the 5' RACE reads again in MiXCR, with one record for every CDR3 protein. This table holds 1.2 million to 1.5 million distinct CDR3 sequences, around 55% found once. Sequenced input: blood. The receptor source for this set is a young man in good health.

The chain recombines TRBV12-3 or TRBV12-4 with TRBJ2-7, with D hard to call. Trimming left V 5 bases short and J 1 base short, with 15 bases between. The CDR3 has 15 residues. CDR3 in amino acids: CASSPAPYVSYEQYF. CDR3 nucleotides: TGTGCCAGCAGTCCAGCCCCTTATGTATCCTACGAGCAGTACTTC.

This clonotype was detected only a few times. A much bigger clone sits one base away, suggesting this may be a read error. The genes are TRBV29-1 and TRBJ2-7; 8 bases are a match to TRBD2. Germline V CDR1 and CDR2: SQVTM, ANQGSEA. CDR3 size: 12 residues. The V and J ends lost 7 bases and 7 bases, in that order; junction bases with no gene match: 9. CDR3 in DNA: TGCAGCGCCCGCCGCGGGGGGCATGAGCAGTACTTC. Encoded protein: CSARRGGHEQYF.

The chain couples TRBV6-6 to TRBJ2-5; D is undetermined. With 2 bases removed from V and 2 bases from J, the gap between germline ends came to 9 bases. The V gene's germline CDR1 is MNHNY and CDR2 SVGAGI (reference sequence). The CDR3 consists of 14 residues. Here the CDR3 DNA reads TGTGCCAGCAGTTACCGTAGACGGCAAGAGACCCAGTACTTC. Translating it yields CASSYRRRQETQYF.

This clonotype has just a few counts. The J gene is TRBJ2-3, the V gene TRBV3-1; D unresolved. Germline V lookup: CDR1 LGHDT, CDR2 YNNKEL (reference sequence). CDR3 size: 14 residues. V gave up 3 bases and J gave up 5 bases, with 12 bases separating them. CDR3 in amino acids: CASSHYGPEDTQYF. Here the CDR3 DNA reads TGTGCCAGCAGCCACTATGGACCTGAAGATACGCAGTATTTT.